These 27 T cell receptor beta chains share one sample of origin, sequenced in a study of immune characterization of retroperitoneal liposarcoma. TCRdb ran MiXCR on the PCR reads and lists one entry per CDR3 protein. The table lists more than 10,000 distinct CDR3 sequences, roughly 44% of them singletons, with around an eighth in the top ten. The sample comprised tumor tissue. These TCRs come from a female donor with retroperitoneal liposarcoma.

The J gene is TRBJ2-1, the V gene TRBV6-1, with 10 nucleotides matching TRBD2. Looked up from germline, CDR1 is MNHNS and CDR2 is SASEGT. CDR3 length equals 14 residues. Trimming took 8 bases from V and 2 from J; bases not matched to a gene: 3. The CDR3 region has the DNA TGTGCCAGCTCGCTAGCGGGAGCCTACAATGAGCAGTTCTTC. It translates to CASSLAGAYNEQFF.

This clonotype turned up a few times. The chain carries TRBV7-6 and TRBJ2-3; tentatively, D is TRBD2 (6 bases). Looked up from germline, CDR1 is SGHVS and CDR2 is FNYEAQ. This CDR3 has 17 amino acids. Between the trimmed V and J ends, which lost 5 bases and 0 bases, there was a span of 18 bases. CDR3 in amino acids: CASSPSLAPTSTDTQYF. The CDR3 nucleotides read TGTGCCAGCAGCCCCAGCCTAGCGCCAACTAGCACAGATACGCAGTATTTT.

This clonotype is medium-sized (0.01 to 0.1%) in the sample. This sequence joins TRBV27 and TRBJ2-3, with TRBD2 matching over 10 bases. V dropped 5 bases and J dropped 7; count of bases not matched to a gene: 15. From germline, CDR1 is MNHEY and CDR2 SMNVEV (reference sequence). This CDR3 spans 17 amino acids. The CDR3 bases are TGTGCCAGCAGTACATCCTGGTCTAGCGGGAGTATGTATACGCAGTATTTT. Its protein is CASSTSWSSGSMYTQYF.

This clonotype showed up just a few times. This sequence joins TRBV7-3 and TRBJ2-3, with 7 positions matching TRBD1. This CDR3 has 15 amino acids. CDR1 is SGHTA, CDR2 FQGTGA, per germline. The trim removed 2 bases at V and 2 bases at J, leaving 4 bases unmatched. The CDR3 region has the DNA TGTGCCAGCAGCTTAGTAGGGGGCATCACAGATACGCAGTATTTT. Its translation: CASSLVGGITDTQYF.

This clonotype was recorded at least ten times. The J gene is TRBJ2-1, the V gene TRBV27; no clear D. The CDR3 is 17 amino acids. Germline V lookup: CDR1 MNHEY, CDR2 SMNVEV (reference sequence). The germline V and J ends were trimmed by 0 bases and 2 bases, with 14 bases remaining between them. The CDR3 DNA reads TGTGCCAGCAGTTTATCGCCCAACCTCGGCACCTACAATGAGCAGTTCTTC. It yields the protein CASSLSPNLGTYNEQFF.

CDR3 amino acids: CAGTQGAGGLSPLHF. The DNA for the CDR3 is TGTGCCGGAACACAGGGAGCGGGCGGGCTTTCACCCCTCCACTTT. V gene TRBV6-1 combines with J gene TRBJ1-6; weak D call: TRBD1 (6 bases). V lost 11 bases and J 9 bases, leaving 23 bases between the germline ends. This CDR3 spans 15 amino acids. Per germline, CDR1 MNHNS and CDR2 SASEGT.

About this clonotype itself: Mismatch with germline at one junction end may stem from a read error. The CDR3 DNA follows: TGCGCCAGCACCGAGGACAGGACTTACACTGAGCAGTTCTTC. It translates to CASTEDRTYTEQFF. This chain uses TRBV10-2 with TRBJ2-1; 7 nucleotides agree with TRBD1. This CDR3 is built from 14 residues. Germline CDR1 is WSHSY and CDR2 is SAAADI.

The chain recombines TRBV6-1 with TRBJ2-2; D gene ambiguous. The CDR3 is 12 residues long. V gave up 8 bases and J gave up 5 bases, with 9 bases separating them. Germline V CDR1 and CDR2: MNHNS, SASEGT. The CDR3 region has the DNA TGTGCCAGCCGGGTTGCAACCGGGGAGCTGTTTTTT. Translation gives CASRVATGELFF.

This CDR3 is CASSYSYLLLNEQFF. The CDR3 coding sequence is TGTGCCAGCAGTTACTCGTACCTTTTATTGAATGAGCAGTTCTTC. The V and J genes are TRBV6-5 and TRBJ2-1; D gene unclear. This CDR3 is built from 15 residues. Germline CDR1 is MNHEY and CDR2 is SVGAGI. The V and J ends lost 0 bases and 7 bases respectively, with 13 bases between them.

This clonotype has more than one count but fewer than ten. V and J are TRBV28 and TRBJ2-1; the match to TRBD1 covers 7 bases. CDR3 length: 14 amino acids. The V segment lost 7 bases and the J segment 5 bases; nucleotides outside the gene matches: 8. Per germline, CDR1 MDHEN and CDR2 SYDVKM. Written as DNA, the CDR3 is TGTGCCAGCAACCCGGGACAGATAAACAATGAGCAGTTCTTC. Residues: CASNPGQINNEQFF.

Notes on this clonotype: A much larger clone sits a single nucleotide away, making a read error possible. This likely comes from a read error, as the CDR3 has no conserved phenylalanine or tryptophan at its end. It is unclear where the CDR3 begins or ends on the DNA, so no DNA is shown, and the CDR3 is as TCRdb lists it. V is TRBV7-2 and J is TRBJ2-3; the D call TRBD2 from the table was never checked on the DNA. Both ends counted, the CDR3 spans 16 residues. CDR1 and CDR2 from the germline V gene are SGHTA and FQGNSA. The CDR3 sequence: CASSKRAGALYNEQYL.

The rearrangement uses TRBV7-2 and TRBJ2-7; 7 nucleotides agree with TRBD2. The CDR3 runs 14 residues. The junction had 10 bases not matched to a gene; V was cut back by 5 bases and J by 6 bases. Per germline, CDR1 SGHTA and CDR2 FQGNSA. The CDR3 loop is CASSLGLGGIEQYF. CDR3 nucleotide sequence: TGTGCCAGCAGCCTGGGACTGGGGGGGATCGAGCAGTACTTC.

This clonotype is deemed medium-sized (0.01 to 0.1%). The chain joins TRBV7-2 to TRBJ2-1; no definite D call. The last part of the DNA fits TRBJ2-5 better; the J call may be wrong. Germline CDR1 is SGHTA and CDR2 is FQGNSA. CDR3 length: 16 amino acids. This CDR3 is CASSLESVVVWETQYF. The CDR3 DNA reads TGTGCCAGCAGCTTAGAGAGCGTAGTGGTCTGGGAGACCCAGTACTTC.

V and J are TRBV6-5 and TRBJ2-7; maybe TRBD1 (6 bases). Trimming took off 6 bases at V and 5 bases at J, with 23 bases between the two ends. The CDR3 spans 16 residues. CDR1 and CDR2 (germline): MNHEY, SVGAGI. The CDR3 bases are TGTGCCAGCAGCGGCACCGGGACAAAGGGCCTCCACGAGCAGTACTTC. Its translation is CASSGTGTKGLHEQYF.

This rearrangement joins TRBV27 to TRBJ1-2; no definite D call. The CDR3 is made up of 14 amino acids. The ends were cut back, 7 bases at V and 4 bases at J, with 16 bases in the middle. The germline gives CDR1 MNHEY, CDR2 SMNVEV (reference sequence). In DNA, the CDR3 is TGTGCCAGCAAGACACGGCCGGATTCCTATGGCTACACCTTC. As protein: CASKTRPDSYGYTF.

V usage is TRBV27 and J usage is TRBJ1-2; 9 nucleotides match TRBD1. V shed 4 bases, J shed 5 bases, and the junction held 5 bases outside the gene matches. Germline CDR1 is MNHEY and CDR2 is SMNVEV (reference sequence). The CDR3 length is 14 residues. Written as DNA, the CDR3 is TGTGCCAGCAGTTACAGGGGGCGCGGATATGGCTACACCTTC. Its protein is CASSYRGRGYGYTF.

This clonotype was seen only a few times. This chain links TRBV12-3 or TRBV12-4 with TRBJ2-3, with D possibly being TRBD2 (6 bases). This CDR3 spans 11 amino acids. V was shortened by 4 bases and J by 8 bases, with 7 bases between the two germline ends. In nucleotides, the CDR3 is TGTGCCAGCAGTTCAGCGGGTACGCAGTATTTT. This translates into CASSSAGTQYF.

Concerning this clonotype: One junction end disagrees with the germline gene, perhaps due to a read error. The V gene is TRBV6-1, the J gene TRBJ2-7; the match to TRBD1 covers 12 bases. Germline V gives CDR1 MNHNS, CDR2 SASEGT. The CDR3 extends over 16 amino acids. CDR3 sequence reads: CASSYGTGGERAAYNF. CDR3 DNA sequence: TGTGCCAGCAGTTATGGGACAGGGGGCGAAAGGGCCGCCTACAACTTC.

This chain uses TRBV4-3 with TRBJ2-7; a weak D match, TRBD1 (6 bases). V shed 4 bases and J shed 4 bases, with 11 bases lying between them. Germline values: CDR1 LGHNA, CDR2 YSLEER. The CDR3 has 13 residues. CDR3 sequence reads: CASSPTGPYEQYF. The CDR3 coding sequence is TGCGCCAGCAGCCCTACAGGGCCGTACGAGCAGTACTTC.

This clonotype showed up many times. The J gene is TRBJ1-1, the V gene TRBV7-8; no clear D. Looked up from germline, CDR1 is SGHVS and CDR2 is FQNEAQ. Deletions cut 5 bases from V and 0 bases from J, with 10 bases between. The CDR3 consists of 14 residues. The DNA of the CDR3 is TGTGCCAGCAGCCCAGAGGCCGTGAACACTGAAGCTTTCTTT. Translated, it gives CASSPEAVNTEAFF.

This clonotype was found many times. This chain uses TRBV7-9 with TRBJ1-1; D unresolved. With 1 base removed from V and 4 bases from J, the gap between germline ends came to 10 bases. CDR1 is SEHNR and CDR2 is FQNEAQ in the germline V gene (reference sequence). CDR3 length: 14 amino acids. The CDR3 DNA reads as TGTGCCAGCAGCTTAGGCATGGGGAGCACTGAAGCTTTCTTT. It is translated as CASSLGMGSTEAFF.

The chain joins TRBV7-6 to TRBJ2-1; D unclear. The CDR3 extends over 13 amino acids. Deletions cut 2 bases from V and 6 bases from J, with 8 bases between. Per germline, CDR1 SGHVS and CDR2 FNYEAQ. Here the CDR3 DNA reads TGTGCCAGCAGCTTACCGTCCCGCAATGAGCAGTTCTTC. Translated, it gives CASSLPSRNEQFF. Using reference TRBV7-6 and TRBJ2-1 for the parts outside the CDR3, the full variable domain is GAGVSQSPRYKVTKRGQDVALRCDPISGHVSLYWYRQALGQGPEFLTYFNYEAQQDKSGLPNDRFSAERPEGSISTLTIQRTEQRDSAMYRCASSLPSRNEQFFGPGTRLTVL.

This clonotype was seen only a few times. The rearrangement uses TRBV7-2 and TRBJ2-5, with D uncertain. This CDR3 comprises 15 residues. V lost 5 bases and J 11 bases, leaving 24 bases between the germline ends. Germline V gene sequence: CDR1 SGHTA, CDR2 FQGNSA. The CDR3 bases are TGTGCCAGCAGCCGGACGTCAAGCTCCTACAATGAGCAGTACTTC. Translating it yields CASSRTSSSYNEQYF.

As DNA, the CDR3 is TGTGCCAGCAGGAGGGCCCCGTACGAGCAGTACTTC. The encoded protein is CASRRAPYEQYF. The chain employs TRBV6-1 and TRBJ2-5; maybe TRBD2 (5 bases). With the DNA end fitting TRBJ2-7 better, the J assignment may be wrong. CDR1 and CDR2 from the germline V gene are MNHNS and SASEGT. The CDR3 runs to 12 residues.

This chain joins TRBV12-3 or TRBV12-4 and TRBJ2-3, with 12 bases fitting TRBD1. V shed 4 bases, J shed 1 base, and the junction held 12 bases outside the gene matches. The CDR3 sequence is 19 residues long. In DNA, the CDR3 is TGTGCCAGCAGTTCCACCGGGACAGGGGGCTTGGGGGGCACAGATACGCAGTATTTT. This sequence encodes CASSSTGTGGLGGTDTQYF.

This clonotype was counted between two and nine times. J is TRBJ2-1 and V is TRBV28; the D gene is possibly TRBD2 (6 bases). The germline V gene has CDR1 MDHEN and CDR2 SYDVKM. V was pared by 6 bases and J by 5 bases, with 17 bases between. CDR3 length: 15 amino acids. The CDR3 sequence: CASRGGGDGHNEQFF. The DNA for the CDR3 is TGTGCCAGCAGGGGGGGTGGGGACGGCCACAATGAGCAGTTCTTC.

In this sample, this clonotype turned up once. Since no conserved phenylalanine or tryptophan closes the CDR3, a read error is the likely cause. It is unclear where the CDR3 begins or ends on the DNA, so no DNA is shown, and the CDR3 is as TCRdb lists it. The chain has TRBV6-1 and TRBJ2-6; TRBD2 is taken as the D call from the table, unchecked against the DNA. Germline lookup yields CDR1 MNHNS and CDR2 SASEGT. With termini counted, the CDR3 has 16 amino acids. The CDR3: CASSDAAYLYEQYFGP.